This T cell receptor (beta chain) was retrieved from a study of control samples from healthy donors and cancer patients (dated by TCRdb to the early 2020s). The CDR3 holds 11 amino acids from the cysteine to the phenylalanine. Kept here is only the CDR3 DNA, which spans 33 bases and is read in frame from base 1. CDR1 SGHTA and CDR2 FQGTGA are derived from the germline V gene. To prepare the library, the immunoSEQ multiplex PCR assay was applied. The immuneACCESS repertoire file appears here via TCRdb, limited to in-frame rearrangements. These files lack a portion of the clones; in checked studies, under half of the deficit traces to unresolved V genes, and the cause of the others is not known. This sample lists 120,000 to 150,000 clones; roughly 89% were detected once. Around 10% of the sample goes to the ten largest clones. Comment on this clone: Its cognate antigen has yet to be identified. Relative to the germline gene, one junction end is altered; a read error may explain this.

This sequence originates from a young man in good health. Sequencing was performed on blood. The chain links TRBV7-3 with TRBJ1-6; no D gene can be assigned with confidence. This receptor carries the CDR3 CASSHNSPLHF. The DNA sequence follows: TGTGCCAGCAGCCATAACTCACCCCTCCACTTT.